This T cell receptor (beta chain) was recorded in a study of blood T cell repertoires in COVID-19. This clone was counted once. Clones were read by immunoSEQ multiplex PCR, and TCRdb kept only the in-frame ones, dropping some. The sample has 150,000 or so clones, roughly 88% seen once. Sample: PBMCs or T cells enriched from blood (not recorded which). The receptor comes from a man over 45 who had recovered from COVID-19.

The CDR3 here is CASSDGRTSGTGEQFF. The CDR3 DNA reads as TGTGCCAGCAGTGATGGGCGGACTAGCGGGACCGGTGAGCAGTTCTTC. The J gene is TRBJ2-1, the V gene TRBV2; TRBD2 matches at 12 bases. This CDR3 comprises 16 residues. The V segment lost 3 bases and the J segment 9 bases; nucleotides outside the gene matches: 9. Germline CDR1 SNHLY, CDR2 FYNNEI.